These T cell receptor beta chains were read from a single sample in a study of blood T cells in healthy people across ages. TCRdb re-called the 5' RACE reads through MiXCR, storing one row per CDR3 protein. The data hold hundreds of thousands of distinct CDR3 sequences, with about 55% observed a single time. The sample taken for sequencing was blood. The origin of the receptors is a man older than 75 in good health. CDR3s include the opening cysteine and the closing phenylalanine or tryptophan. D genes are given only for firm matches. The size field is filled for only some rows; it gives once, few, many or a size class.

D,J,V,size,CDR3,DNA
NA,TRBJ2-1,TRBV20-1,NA,CSTRMGGTYNEQFF,TGCAGTACCCGGATGGGCGGAACGTACAATGAGCAGTTCTTC
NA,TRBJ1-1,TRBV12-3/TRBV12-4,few,CASSRGIGTEAFF,TGTGCCAGCAGCAGGGGTATCGGCACTGAAGCTTTCTTT
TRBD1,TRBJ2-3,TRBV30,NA,CAWGTGGADTQYF,TGTGCCTGGGGGACAGGGGGTGCAGATACGCAGTATTTT
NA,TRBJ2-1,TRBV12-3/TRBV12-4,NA,CASSFLYNEQFF,TGTGCCAGCAGTTTCTTGTACAATGAGCAGTTCTTC
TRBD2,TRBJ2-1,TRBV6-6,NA,CASSSGLAGDHEQFF,TGTGCCAGCAGTTCCGGACTAGCGGGAGACCATGAGCAGTTCTTC
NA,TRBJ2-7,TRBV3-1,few,CASSQDEAKQYF,TGTGCCAGCAGCCAAGACGAGGCGAAGCAGTACTTC
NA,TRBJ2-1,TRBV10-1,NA,CASSESTGVVYNEQFF,TGCGCCAGCAGTGAGTCGACGGGAGTAGTCTACAATGAGCAGTTCTTC
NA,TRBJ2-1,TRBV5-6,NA,CASSSPFYNEQFF,TGTGCCAGCAGCTCCCCTTTCTACAATGAGCAGTTCTTC
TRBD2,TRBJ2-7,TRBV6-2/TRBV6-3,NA,CASSYEGTSGDEQYF,TGTGCCAGCAGTTACGAAGGGACTAGCGGCGACGAGCAGTACTTC
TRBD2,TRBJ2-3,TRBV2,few,CASSERETSDTDTQYF,TGTGCCAGCAGTGAACGTGAGACTAGCGACACAGATACGCAGTATTTT
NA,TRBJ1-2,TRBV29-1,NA,CSVAGDGYTF,TGCAGCGTTGCAGGGGATGGCTACACCTTC
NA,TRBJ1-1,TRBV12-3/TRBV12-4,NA,CASSAGFMDTEAFF,TGTGCCAGCAGTGCAGGGTTCATGGACACTGAAGCTTTCTTT
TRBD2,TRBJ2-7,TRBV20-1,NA,CSARDPQGGRTWEQYF,TGCAGTGCTAGAGACCCACAAGGCGGGAGGACTTGGGAGCAGTACTTC
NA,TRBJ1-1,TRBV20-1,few,CSASRGDTEAFF,TGCAGTGCCAGCCGGGGGGACACTGAAGCTTTCTTT